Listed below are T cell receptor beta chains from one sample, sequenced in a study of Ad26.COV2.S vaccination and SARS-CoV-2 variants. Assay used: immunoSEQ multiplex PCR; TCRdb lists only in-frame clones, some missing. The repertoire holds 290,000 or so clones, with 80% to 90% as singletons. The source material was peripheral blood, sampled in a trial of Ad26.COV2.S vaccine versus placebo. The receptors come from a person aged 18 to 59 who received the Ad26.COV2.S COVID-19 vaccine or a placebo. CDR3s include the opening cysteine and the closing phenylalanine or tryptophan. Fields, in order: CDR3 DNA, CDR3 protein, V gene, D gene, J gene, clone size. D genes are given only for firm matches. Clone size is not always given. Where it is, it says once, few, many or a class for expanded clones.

cdr3_nt: TGTGCCATCAGCCGGACCCGCGGTGAAAAACTGTTTTTT; cdr3_aa: CAISRTRGEKLFF; v_call: TRBV10-3; d_call: NA; j_call: TRBJ1-4; clone_size: NA
cdr3_nt: TGTGCCAGCTCACCGACCGTGAGGGACACTGAAGCTTTCTTT; cdr3_aa: CASSPTVRDTEAFF; v_call: TRBV18; d_call: NA; j_call: TRBJ1-1; clone_size: NA
cdr3_nt: TGCGCCACTTCGAAAGACACAGGGAATCCCTATGGCTACACCTTC; cdr3_aa: CATSKDTGNPYGYTF; v_call: TRBV5-1; d_call: NA; j_call: TRBJ1-2; clone_size: NA
cdr3_nt: TGTGCCTGGAGTGTACAGGGGAAGCCCCAGCATTTT; cdr3_aa: CAWSVQGKPQHF; v_call: TRBV30; d_call: TRBD1; j_call: TRBJ1-5; clone_size: NA
cdr3_nt: TGTGCCAGTAGTACACAGGGGAATCAGCCCCAGCATTTT; cdr3_aa: CASSTQGNQPQHF; v_call: TRBV19; d_call: TRBD1; j_call: TRBJ1-5; clone_size: NA
cdr3_nt: TGTGCCAGCAGCCCTCGAACTCGGGGCGGGGCCGGGGAGCTGTTTTTT; cdr3_aa: CASSPRTRGGAGELFF; v_call: TRBV3-1/TRBV3-2; d_call: NA; j_call: TRBJ2-2; clone_size: NA
cdr3_nt: TGTGCCAGCAGCCGGGAGGGAATTGAGCAGTTCTTC; cdr3_aa: CASSREGIEQFF; v_call: TRBV16; d_call: TRBD2; j_call: TRBJ2-1; clone_size: NA
cdr3_nt: TGTGCCAGCAGTTACCTCGGGACAGGGGGCGGGGAGACCCAGTACTTC; cdr3_aa: CASSYLGTGGGETQYF; v_call: TRBV6-5; d_call: TRBD1; j_call: TRBJ2-5; clone_size: NA
cdr3_nt: TGTGCCAGCAGCCAATGGGGGGGGAATAATGAAAAACTGTTTTTT; cdr3_aa: CASSQWGGNNEKLFF; v_call: TRBV3-1/TRBV3-2; d_call: NA; j_call: TRBJ1-4; clone_size: NA
cdr3_nt: TGTGCCAGCAGCGTCTCCTACAGGGGGTCTGACGAGCAGTACTTC; cdr3_aa: CASSVSYRGSDEQYF; v_call: TRBV9; d_call: TRBD1; j_call: TRBJ2-7; clone_size: once
cdr3_nt: TGTGCCAGTAGTACCGGGACAGCGGATTCCTACGAGCAGTACTTC; cdr3_aa: CASSTGTADSYEQYF; v_call: TRBV19; d_call: TRBD1; j_call: TRBJ2-7; clone_size: NA
cdr3_nt: TGTGCCAGCAGCTTGGATGGCAGGGCCCCCTACGAGCAGTACTTC; cdr3_aa: CASSLDGRAPYEQYF; v_call: TRBV5-8; d_call: NA; j_call: TRBJ2-7; clone_size: NA
cdr3_nt: TGTGCCTGGAGTGTAAGGCTGTGGGGCACTGAAGCTTTCTTT; cdr3_aa: CAWSVRLWGTEAFF; v_call: TRBV30; d_call: NA; j_call: TRBJ1-1; clone_size: NA
cdr3_nt: TGTGCCAGCGTAGGACAGGGGGCGCTGAACACTGAAGCTTTCTTT; cdr3_aa: CASVGQGALNTEAFF; v_call: TRBV7-9; d_call: TRBD1; j_call: TRBJ1-1; clone_size: NA
cdr3_nt: TGTGCCAGTGGGACAAACCTTTATGGCTACACCTTC; cdr3_aa: CASGTNLYGYTF; v_call: TRBV4-2; d_call: NA; j_call: TRBJ1-2; clone_size: NA
cdr3_nt: TGTGCCAGTAGTATTCAGTCTAACTATGGCTACACCTTC; cdr3_aa: CASSIQSNYGYTF; v_call: TRBV19; d_call: NA; j_call: TRBJ1-2; clone_size: NA